This paragraph covers one T cell receptor (beta chain) sequence. The data stem from a study of blood T cell repertoires in COVID-19. CDR3 length equals 14 residues. The ends were cut back, 7 bases at V and 5 bases at J, with 17 bases in the middle. Germline CDR1 is MGHDK and CDR2 is SYGVNS. Sequencing used immunoSEQ multiplex PCR; TCRdb keeps in-frame clones, though not all of them. The sample consists of around 70,000 clones, approximately 80% of them appearing once. The V call is TRBV25-1, the J call TRBJ2-5; tentative D call: TRBD1 (5 bases). This TCR was recovered from an elderly woman with active or convalescent COVID-19. The sequencing input was peripheral blood. Here the CDR3 reads CASNEAGPAETQYF. CDR3 nucleotides: TGTGCCAGCAATGAGGCAGGGCCGGCGGAGACCCAGTACTTC. The whole variable domain, filled in from reference TRBV25-1 and TRBJ2-5, reads EADIYQTPRYLVIGTGKKITLECSQTMGHDKMYWYQQDPGMELHLIHYSYGVNSTEKGDLSSESTVSRIRTEHFPLTLESARPSHTSQYLCASNEAGPAETQYFGPGTRLLVL.